This T cell receptor (beta chain) was sequenced in a study of T cells in Graves' hyperthyroidism and ophthalmopathy. This CDR3 is built from 13 residues. Germline assignment: CDR1 SGHVS and CDR2 FQNEAQ. V lost 6 bases and J 7 bases, leaving 15 bases between the germline ends. The investigators amplified TCR beta CDR3 regions from RNA transcripts. The HTBI primer set drove a first-round RT-PCR of the TCR CDR3. TCRdb reprocessed the multiplex PCR reads via MiXCR and lists one record per CDR3 protein. Among hundreds of thousands of distinct CDR3 sequences listed, approximately 20% were seen once. Thyroid ultrasound and orbital computed tomography, with clinical symptoms and serum thyroxine and TRAb, informed diagnoses. This clonotype was recorded at least ten times.

This TCR came from a man aged 40-50 years with Graves' ophthalmopathy. Sequencing was done on a sample of blood. The chain combines TRBV7-8 with TRBJ2-5; a weak D match, TRBD2 (5 bases). CDR3 coding DNA: TGTGCCAGCAGGCGGGTTGGAATGGCGACCCAGTACTTC. It translates to CASRRVGMATQYF. Complete variable domain (other parts from reference TRBV7-8 and TRBJ2-5): GAGVSQSPRYKVAKRGQDVALRCDPISGHVSLFWYQQALGQGPEFLTYFQNEAQLDKSGLPSDRFFAERPEGSVSTLKIQRTQQEDSAVYLCASRRVGMATQYFGPGTRLLVL.